The 6 T cell receptor beta chains in this list originate from one sample, sequenced in a study of cytomegalovirus exposure and HLA in healthy donors. 60 Vbeta and 13 Jbeta primers were used in PCR. Sequenced by immunoSEQ multiplex PCR; TCRdb stores in-frame clones only, minus some. The data hold roughly 150,000 clones, with 80% observed a single time. The sequencing sample was made of PBMCs. Receptors were obtained from a woman in her forties in good health and CMV-seronegative.

CDR3 loop: CASSKQAGANVLTF. The CDR3 DNA follows: TGTGCCAGTAGTAAGCAGGCTGGGGCCAACGTCCTGACTTTC. The gene calls are TRBV19 and TRBJ2-6; no clear D gene. Germline CDR1 reads LNHDA; CDR2 reads SQIVND (reference sequence). Between the trimmed V and J ends, which lost 4 bases and 2 bases, there was a span of 6 bases. CDR3 length: 14 residues.

V and J are TRBV29-1 and TRBJ2-7; TRBD1 aligns across 8 bases. The junction had 9 bases not matched to a gene; V was cut back by 2 bases and J by 6 bases. Germline CDR1 SQVTM, CDR2 ANQGSEA. This CDR3 is 14 amino acids long. This chain's CDR3 is CSVETGTGVSEQYF. CDR3 DNA sequence: TGCAGCGTTGAAACTGGGACAGGCGTCAGCGAGCAGTACTTC.

The CDR3: CATSRRGASTADTQYF. DNA for the CDR3: TGTGCCACCAGCAGACGGGGGGCCTCTACGGCAGATACGCAGTATTTT. The V call is TRBV15, the J call TRBJ2-3, with a possible D match to TRBD2 (7 bases). Germline V gene data show CDR1 as LNHNV and CDR2 as YYDKDF (reference sequence). V was clipped by 2 bases and J by 4 bases, with 16 bases between them. The length of the CDR3 is 16 residues.

This sequence joins TRBV28 and TRBJ1-2; TRBD1 aligns across 8 bases. Trimming at V came to 6 bases and at J to 8 bases, leaving 8 bases not matched to a gene. This CDR3 is built from 13 residues. Germline V CDR1 and CDR2: MDHEN, SYDVKM. CDR3 residues: CASRDREGSGYTF. The DNA for the CDR3 is TGTGCCAGCAGGGACAGGGAAGGAAGCGGCTACACCTTC.

The chain couples TRBV11-2 to TRBJ2-2, with D possibly being TRBD1 (6 bases). This CDR3 comprises 15 residues. Trimming removed 1 base at V and 2 bases at J, with 8 bases between. The germline V gene has CDR1 SGHAT and CDR2 FQNNGV. The chain's CDR3 is CASSLVGANTGELFF. As DNA, the CDR3 is TGTGCCAGCAGCTTAGTGGGGGCTAACACCGGGGAGCTGTTTTTT.

This chain uses TRBV28 with TRBJ2-2; 10 nucleotides align to TRBD1. V was clipped by 5 bases and J by 6 bases; unmatched bases: 9. The V gene's germline CDR1 is MDHEN and CDR2 SYDVKM. The CDR3 is 16 residues long. The CDR3: CASSTPGQGFAGELFF. CDR3 coding DNA: TGTGCCAGCAGTACTCCGGGACAGGGGTTCGCCGGGGAGCTGTTTTTT.